The TCR beta chain described here comes from a study of CD8 T cells in ankylosing spondylitis. Comments on this clonotype: Its antigen is not identified.

V was clipped by 3 bases and J by 2 bases, with 10 bases between them. The germline CDR1 and CDR2 sequences are DFQATT and SNEGSKA (reference sequence). The CDR3 extends over 13 amino acids. TCRdb called the 5' RACE reads again in MiXCR, with one record for every CDR3 protein. The table lists about 24,000 distinct CDR3 sequences, approximately 12% of them singletons. Whole-study findings and limits: Several highly homologous variants formed a TCR beta motif that appeared characteristic of ankylosing spondylitis blood.

This receptor was obtained from a male donor with ankylosing spondylitis or in good health (not recorded which). This rearrangement joins TRBV20-1 to TRBJ2-5; maybe TRBD2 (6 bases). Sequenced sample: blood. Here the CDR3 reads CSARASGQETQYF. CDR3 nucleotides: TGCAGTGCTAGGGCCAGCGGGCAAGAGACCCAGTACTTC.